Listed here are 23 T cell receptor beta chains from one sample, sequenced in a study of T cells in Graves' hyperthyroidism and ophthalmopathy. Researchers amplified the TCR beta CDR3 regions from RNA transcripts. Researchers ran a first-round RT-PCR on the TCR CDR3 using the HTBI primer set. TCRdb re-called the multiplex PCR reads with MiXCR, one entry per CDR3 protein. The repertoire holds a few hundred thousand distinct CDR3 sequences, with around 15% as singletons. What was sequenced was blood. These receptors all stem from a woman aged 25 to 39 with Graves' ophthalmopathy.

This clonotype was observed at least ten times. The chain is built from TRBV2 and TRBJ2-1; TRBD1 matches 7 bases. CDR1 and CDR2 from the germline V gene are SNHLY and FYNNEI. This CDR3 has 13 residues. Unmatched junction bases numbered 5, after V lost 4 bases and J lost 8 bases. Here the CDR3 DNA reads TGTGCCAGCAGTGTCACAGGGGACGATGAGCAGTTCTTC. Translation gives CASSVTGDDEQFF.

This clonotype was counted ten times or more. This chain connects TRBV7-8 to TRBJ2-7; TRBD1 agrees at 11 bases. Germline V gives CDR1 SGHVS, CDR2 FQNEAQ. Trimming took 4 bases from V and 2 from J; bases not matched to a gene: 4. The CDR3 extends over 15 amino acids. CDR3 sequence: CASSSGQGAAYEQYF. The DNA for the CDR3 is TGTGCCAGCAGCTCCGGACAGGGGGCCGCCTACGAGCAGTACTTC.

The chain recombines TRBV9 with TRBJ1-2; possibly TRBD1 for D (5 bases). Germline assignment: CDR1 SGDLS and CDR2 YYNGEE. Trimming cost V 0 bases and J 9 bases, with 18 bases left between them. This CDR3 is 15 amino acids long. The CDR3 here is CASSVALRDYGSYTF. The CDR3 region has the DNA TGTGCCAGCAGCGTAGCCCTCCGGGACTACGGCAGCTACACCTTC.

This clonotype has at least ten counts. The gene calls are TRBV20-1 and TRBJ1-1; D call uncertain. The germline gives CDR1 DFQATT, CDR2 SNEGSKA (reference sequence). Trimming took off 2 bases at V and 0 bases at J, with 13 bases between the two ends. This CDR3 spans 15 amino acids. CDR3 residues: CSARLRVTMNTEAFF. The CDR3 nucleotides are TGCAGTGCTAGACTCCGTGTGACCATGAACACTGAAGCTTTCTTT.

Worth noting for this clonotype: A much bigger clone sits one base away, suggesting this may be a read error. The V call is TRBV11-3, the J call TRBJ2-2, with 8 bases lining up with TRBD1. CDR3 length equals 14 residues. Germline V gives CDR1 SGHNT, CDR2 YENEEA. CDR3 residues: CASSATGVAGGLFF. CDR3 DNA: TGTGCCAGCAGCGCGACAGGGGTCGCCGGGGGGCTGTTTTTT.

This chain uses TRBV3-1 with TRBJ2-7; D not resolved. The CDR3 covers 12 residues. V was shortened by 0 bases and J by 7 bases, with 7 bases between the two germline ends. In germline, CDR1 is LGHDT, CDR2 YNNKEL (reference sequence). The CDR3 DNA sequence: TGTGCCAGCAGCCAAGATACGAGGGAGCAGTACTTC. Its translation is CASSQDTREQYF.

This clonotype showed up many times. This rearrangement joins TRBV2 to TRBJ1-1; no firm D call. This CDR3 comprises 12 residues. Looked up from germline, CDR1 is SNHLY and CDR2 is FYNNEI. V was shortened by 8 bases and J by 4 bases, with 11 bases between the two germline ends. This chain's CDR3 is CASHRDSTEAFF. CDR3 coding DNA: TGTGCCAGCCACCGGGATAGCACTGAAGCTTTCTTT.

Comment on this clonotype: One end of the junction does not line up with germline, which may come from a read error. This sequence joins TRBV7-8 and TRBJ2-1, with 12 bases aligning to TRBD2. The CDR3 contains 17 residues. CDR1 SGHVS and CDR2 FQNEAQ come from the germline V gene. Here the CDR3 reads CASSLTSGGPSNNEQFF. The DNA of the CDR3 is TGTGCCAGCAGCTTAACTAGCGGGGGGCCCTCCAACAATGAGCAGTTCTTC.

This clonotype was observed at least ten times. The chain joins TRBV20-1 to TRBJ2-4, with D possibly matching TRBD2 (7 bases). This CDR3 comprises 15 residues. Germline V gene data show CDR1 as DFQATT and CDR2 as SNEGSKA (reference sequence). V was trimmed by 3 bases and J by 4 bases, leaving 16 bases between them. The CDR3 DNA reads TGCAGTGCTAGTCGAGGAGGGGGGGCAAAAAACATTCAGTACTTC. Its translation is CSASRGGGAKNIQYF.

This clonotype occurred many times. The chain is built from TRBV27 and TRBJ1-1, with D unclear. Germline assignment: CDR1 MNHEY and CDR2 SMNVEV (reference sequence). CDR3 length equals 16 residues. The ends were cut back, 1 base at V and 1 base at J, with 13 bases in the middle. This CDR3 reads CASSLYYGQKNTEAFF. CDR3 bases: TGTGCCAGCAGTTTATATTACGGGCAGAAGAACACTGAAGCTTTCTTT.

Ten or more counts support this clonotype. The chain couples TRBV28 to TRBJ1-5; 7 bases map to TRBD1. The CDR3 has 15 amino acids. Germline CDR1 reads MDHEN; CDR2 reads SYDVKM. V lost 5 bases, J lost 3 bases, and 7 bases stayed unmatched. The chain's CDR3 is CASSQQGLTNQPQHF. CDR3 nucleotides: TGTGCCAGCAGTCAACAGGGGTTAACCAATCAGCCCCAGCATTTT. Full variable domain (missing parts from reference TRBV28 and TRBJ1-5): DVKVTQSSRYLVKRTGEKVFLECVQDMDHENMFWYRQDPGLGLRLIYFSYDVKMKEKGDIPEGYSVSREKKERFSLILESASTNQTSMYLCASSQQGLTNQPQHFGDGTRLSIL.

This clonotype was recorded many times. The chain employs TRBV20-1 and TRBJ1-3; D is perhaps TRBD1 (6 bases). Germline assignment: CDR1 DFQATT and CDR2 SNEGSKA (reference sequence). This CDR3 is built from 15 residues. V lost 3 bases and J 0 bases, leaving 12 bases between the germline ends. The CDR3 bases are TGCAGTGCTAGGTCCGGACAGAGCTCTGGAAACACCATATATTTT. Its protein is CSARSGQSSGNTIYF.

This clonotype was found many times. The chain is built from TRBV11-2 and TRBJ2-3, with unresolved D. The CDR3 contains 13 residues. With 0 bases removed from V and 8 bases from J, the gap between germline ends came to 9 bases. Germline CDR1 and CDR2: SGHAT and FQNNGV. CDR3 loop: CASSLDFRITQYF. CDR3 coding DNA: TGTGCCAGCAGCTTAGATTTTAGAATTACGCAGTATTTT.

This clonotype was detected a few times. The V call is TRBV7-9, the J call TRBJ2-3; 8 positions match TRBD2. The CDR3 is made up of 16 amino acids. J gave up 3 bases and V 3 bases, and 8 bases lay outside the gene matches. The germline V gene has CDR1 SEHNR and CDR2 FQNEAQ (reference sequence). The CDR3, as DNA: TGTGCCAGCAGCTTCACTAGCGGCCGGGTGACAGATACGCAGTATTTT. Its translation: CASSFTSGRVTDTQYF.

This clonotype appeared a few times. CDR3: CASSLVLGGSYEQYF. The CDR3 DNA reads as TGTGCCAGCAGCTTGGTATTGGGGGGGAGCTACGAGCAGTACTTC. This sequence joins TRBV5-8 and TRBJ2-7; TRBD2 aligns across 7 bases. This CDR3 is 15 amino acids long. The junction had 6 bases not matched to a gene; V was cut back by 0 bases and J by 3 bases. The germline V gene has CDR1 SGHTS and CDR2 YDEGEE.

The chain is built from TRBV4-1 and TRBJ1-2; 8 positions agree with TRBD1. The CDR3 loop spans 13 amino acids. CDR1 and CDR2 (germline): MGHRA, YSYEKL. J gave up 8 bases and V 3 bases, and 5 bases lay outside the gene matches. The CDR3 protein is CASSHGQGRGYTF. DNA for the CDR3: TGCGCCAGCAGCCACGGACAGGGTAGGGGCTACACCTTC.

This clonotype appeared many times. The chain is built from TRBV20-1 and TRBJ1-6, with 8 bases aligning to TRBD1. The V segment lost 1 base and the J segment 10 bases; nucleotides outside the gene matches: 12. There are 16 residues in the CDR3. Per the germline V gene, CDR1 is DFQATT and CDR2 is SNEGSKA (reference sequence). CDR3 sequence: CSARAARQGNQSPLHF. DNA for the CDR3: TGCAGTGCTAGAGCGGCCAGACAGGGGAACCAGTCACCCCTCCACTTT.

At least ten counts were recorded for this clonotype. This chain links TRBV20-1 with TRBJ2-1; a weak D match, TRBD1 (5 bases). Trimming removed 3 bases from V and 0 bases from J, with 9 bases in between. This CDR3 region has 14 residues. CDR1 is DFQATT and CDR2 is SNEGSKA in the germline V gene (reference sequence). CDR3: CSASQGSSYNEQFF. The CDR3 bases are TGCAGTGCTAGCCAGGGTAGCTCCTACAATGAGCAGTTCTTC.

On this clonotype: A much larger clone lies one base from this, so it may be a read error. This chain uses TRBV24-1 with TRBJ1-2; D not resolved. V lost 4 bases and J lost 3, with 14 bases in between. Germline CDR1 is KGHDR and CDR2 is SFDVKD. The CDR3 sequence is 15 residues long. The CDR3 DNA follows: TGTGCCACCAGTGAGACAAGGAGTTCGGACTATGGCTACACCTTC. It translates to CATSETRSSDYGYTF.

In this sample, this clonotype turned up many times. J is TRBJ1-5 and V is TRBV20-1; no clear D. The CDR3 runs 16 residues. Looked up from germline, CDR1 is DFQATT and CDR2 is SNEGSKA (reference sequence). Trimming took 5 bases from V and 2 from J, leaving 19 bases between them. The CDR3 DNA is TGCAGTGCTCCCCGGGGAGGGTGGGGTGGCAATCAGCCCCAGCATTTT. It is translated as CSAPRGGWGGNQPQHF.

The V call is TRBV12-3 or TRBV12-4, the J call TRBJ2-3; 9 bases line up with TRBD2. The CDR3 spans 15 residues. The V gene end was trimmed by 2 bases and the J gene end by 7 bases; junction bases not matched to a gene: 7. The CDR3 sequence: CASSLRGGGPNTQYF. For the CDR3, the DNA is TGTGCCAGCAGTTTACGCGGGGGGGGACCCAATACGCAGTATTTT.

In this sample, this clonotype turned up many times. The chain is built from TRBV6-1 and TRBJ1-2, with 8 bases identical to TRBD1. V dropped 2 bases and J dropped 8; count of bases not matched to a gene: 7. Germline V gene sequence: CDR1 MNHNS, CDR2 SASEGT. CDR3 length: 14 residues. The CDR3 sequence: CASSERGQARGYTF. CDR3 DNA sequence: TGTGCCAGCAGTGAACGGGGACAGGCGAGGGGCTACACCTTC.

At least ten counts were recorded for this clonotype. In DNA, the CDR3 is TGTGCCAGCAGTTTTACTTATTCCTACGAGCAGTACTTC. Translating gives CASSFTYSYEQYF. The chain recombines TRBV28 with TRBJ2-7; D is uncertain. The V end lost 3 bases, the J end lost 1 base, and 7 bases lay between the germline ends. The CDR3 is made up of 13 amino acids. Germline V gene lookup returns CDR1 MDHEN and CDR2 SYDVKM.